Below, 2 T cell receptor beta chains from the same sample are listed, as sequenced in a study of cytotoxic CD8 clonotypes in ibrutinib-treated CLL. Sequencing was performed with immunoSEQ multiplex PCR; in TCRdb, only in-frame clones are kept and a portion is missing. This table has some 310,000 clones, 80% appearing once. The material was PBMCs, obtained before ibrutinib treatment. Source of these receptors: a human donor with chronic lymphocytic leukemia.

The rearrangement joins TRBV9 to TRBJ2-1; 9 positions match TRBD2. CDR1 and CDR2 (germline): SGDLS, YYNGEE. This CDR3 contains 14 residues. J gave up 13 bases and V 0 bases, and 8 bases lay outside the gene matches. In nucleotides, the CDR3 is TGTGCCAGCAGCGTAGCTGGGGCGGGAGGGCCTCAGTTCTTC. It translates to CASSVAGAGGPQFF.

In its sample, this clone was seen a few times. The V gene is TRBV30, the J gene TRBJ1-4; a weak D match, TRBD1 (6 bases). In germline, CDR1 is GTSNPN, CDR2 SVGIG (reference sequence). Trimming removed 1 base at V and 0 bases at J, with 6 bases between. The length of the CDR3 is 14 residues. The CDR3, as DNA: TGTGCCTGGAGTGGGACAGCAACTAATGAAAAACTGTTTTTT. As protein: CAWSGTATNEKLFF.